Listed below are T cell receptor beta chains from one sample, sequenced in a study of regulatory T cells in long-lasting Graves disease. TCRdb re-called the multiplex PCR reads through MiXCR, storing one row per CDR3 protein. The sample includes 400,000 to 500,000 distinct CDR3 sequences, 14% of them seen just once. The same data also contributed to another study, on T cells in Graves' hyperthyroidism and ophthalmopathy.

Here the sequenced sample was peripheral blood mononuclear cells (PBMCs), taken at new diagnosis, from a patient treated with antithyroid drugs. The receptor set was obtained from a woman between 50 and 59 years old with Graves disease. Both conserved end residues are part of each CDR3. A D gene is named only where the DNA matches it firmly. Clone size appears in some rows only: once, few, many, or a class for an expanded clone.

CDR3aa: CASTPFYSPQRSTNEKLFF
CDR3nt: TGCGCCAGCACCCCATTCTACAGTCCCCAGCGTAGTACTAATGAAAAACTGTTTTTT
d_gene: NA
abundance: NA
v_gene: TRBV5-1
j_gene: TRBJ1-4

CDR3aa: CSARERGGWAYGYTF
CDR3nt: TGCAGTGCTAGAGAGCGAGGGGGGTGGGCCTATGGCTACACCTTC
d_gene: NA
abundance: few
v_gene: TRBV20-1
j_gene: TRBJ1-2

CDR3aa: CASSTQGADTQYF
CDR3nt: TGTGCCAGTAGTACACAGGGAGCAGATACGCAGTATTTT
d_gene: NA
abundance: few
v_gene: TRBV19
j_gene: TRBJ2-3

CDR3aa: CAWSVNRGPNEKLFF
CDR3nt: TGTGCCTGGAGTGTGAACAGGGGTCCTAATGAAAAACTGTTTTTT
d_gene: TRBD1
abundance: few
v_gene: TRBV30
j_gene: TRBJ1-4

CDR3aa: CASSPSKTPFGTGELFF
CDR3nt: TGTGCCAGCAGCCCCAGCAAGACCCCATTTGGCACCGGGGAGCTGTTTTTT
d_gene: NA
abundance: few
v_gene: TRBV7-9
j_gene: TRBJ2-2

CDR3aa: CASRQARLTTGELFF
CDR3nt: TGTGCCAGCAGACAAGCGAGGTTAACGACCGGGGAGCTGTTTTTT
d_gene: NA
abundance: many
v_gene: TRBV7-8
j_gene: TRBJ2-2

CDR3aa: CASRATNEKLFF
CDR3nt: TGTGCCAGCAGGGCAACTAATGAAAAACTGTTTTTT
d_gene: NA
abundance: many
v_gene: TRBV28
j_gene: TRBJ1-4

CDR3aa: CASSLSVTAEQYF
CDR3nt: TGTGCCAGCAGTTTATCTGTGACGGCCGAGCAGTACTTC
d_gene: NA
abundance: many
v_gene: TRBV27
j_gene: TRBJ2-7

CDR3aa: CASSTDSPYEQYF
CDR3nt: TGTGCCAGCAGTACGGACAGCCCCTACGAGCAGTACTTC
d_gene: NA
abundance: many
v_gene: TRBV6-2/TRBV6-3
j_gene: TRBJ2-7

CDR3aa: CASSEFGQGISPDTQYF
CDR3nt: TGTGCCAGCAGTGAATTTGGCCAGGGGATTAGTCCAGATACGCAGTATTTT
d_gene: NA
abundance: many
v_gene: TRBV2
j_gene: TRBJ2-3

CDR3aa: CASSSGGWTGNTIYF
CDR3nt: TGTGCCAGCAGTTCAGGGGGATGGACTGGAAACACCATATATTTT
d_gene: TRBD1
abundance: many
v_gene: TRBV6-5
j_gene: TRBJ1-3

CDR3aa: CASSKRYTSGANVLTF
CDR3nt: TGTGCCAGCAGTAAAAGGTACACCTCTGGGGCCAACGTCCTGACTTTC
d_gene: NA
abundance: few
v_gene: TRBV25-1
j_gene: TRBJ2-6

CDR3aa: CASSQDYRDWVGEQYF
CDR3nt: TGCGCCAGCAGCCAAGATTACCGGGACTGGGTCGGCGAGCAGTACTTC
d_gene: NA
abundance: few
v_gene: TRBV4-1
j_gene: TRBJ2-7

CDR3aa: CASSWRGFTEAFF
CDR3nt: TGTGCCAGCAGCTGGAGGGGGTTCACTGAAGCTTTCTTT
d_gene: NA
abundance: many
v_gene: TRBV13
j_gene: TRBJ1-1

CDR3aa: CASSYVAGGHEQYF
CDR3nt: TGTGCCAGCAGTTACGTGGCGGGAGGGCACGAGCAGTACTTC
d_gene: TRBD2
abundance: NA
v_gene: TRBV6-5
j_gene: TRBJ2-7

CDR3aa: CASAKDFRGIDYTF
CDR3nt: TGTGCCAGCGCAAAAGATTTTAGGGGTATTGACTACACCTTC
d_gene: NA
abundance: many
v_gene: TRBV3-1
j_gene: TRBJ1-2

CDR3aa: CASSSSGGGETQYF
CDR3nt: TGTGCTAGCAGCTCCTCAGGGGGCGGCGAGACCCAGTACTTC
d_gene: TRBD1
abundance: NA
v_gene: TRBV7-7
j_gene: TRBJ2-5

CDR3aa: CASRFVDRGVNEQYF
CDR3nt: TGCGCCAGCAGGTTTGTGGACAGGGGTGTGAACGAGCAGTACTTC
d_gene: TRBD1
abundance: few
v_gene: TRBV5-1
j_gene: TRBJ2-7

CDR3aa: CASRHSPQETQYF
CDR3nt: TGTGCCAGCAGACACAGCCCACAAGAGACCCAGTACTTC
d_gene: NA
abundance: few
v_gene: TRBV12-3/TRBV12-4
j_gene: TRBJ2-5

CDR3aa: CASSYWVAGGPGEYEQYF
CDR3nt: TGTGCCAGCAGTTACTGGGTAGCGGGAGGGCCGGGCGAGTACGAGCAGTACTTC
d_gene: TRBD2
abundance: many
v_gene: TRBV28
j_gene: TRBJ2-7

CDR3aa: CASQLAGADTQYF
CDR3nt: TGTGCCAGCCAACTAGCGGGAGCAGATACGCAGTATTTT
d_gene: TRBD2
abundance: many
v_gene: TRBV11-2
j_gene: TRBJ2-3

CDR3aa: CSVDYGGSTDTQYF
CDR3nt: TGCAGCGTTGATTACGGCGGGAGCACAGATACGCAGTATTTT
d_gene: NA
abundance: NA
v_gene: TRBV29-1
j_gene: TRBJ2-3

CDR3aa: CASSSTGRGDGYTF
CDR3nt: TGTGCCAGCAGTTCGACAGGGCGCGGTGATGGCTACACCTTC
d_gene: TRBD1
abundance: many
v_gene: TRBV28
j_gene: TRBJ1-2

CDR3aa: CASSDGQAGDSNQPQHF
CDR3nt: TGCGCCAGCAGCGACGGACAGGCGGGGGATAGCAATCAGCCCCAGCATTTT
d_gene: TRBD1
abundance: NA
v_gene: TRBV10-1
j_gene: TRBJ1-5

CDR3aa: CASSQDSTLGEYSHEQYF
CDR3nt: TGCGCCAGCAGCCAAGACTCTACCCTCGGGGAGTATTCCCACGAGCAGTACTTC
d_gene: NA
abundance: NA
v_gene: TRBV4-1
j_gene: TRBJ2-7

CDR3aa: CASSEPFANTGELFF
CDR3nt: TGCGCCAGCAGTGAGCCGTTCGCGAACACCGGGGAGCTGTTTTTT
d_gene: NA
abundance: few
v_gene: TRBV10-2
j_gene: TRBJ2-2

CDR3aa: CASSLPNNEQFF
CDR3nt: TGTGCCAGCAGCTTGCCCAACAATGAGCAGTTCTTC
d_gene: NA
abundance: few
v_gene: TRBV5-6
j_gene: TRBJ2-1

CDR3aa: CASSFHDRANTEAFF
CDR3nt: TGTGCCAGTAGTTTCCACGACAGAGCGAACACTGAAGCTTTCTTT
d_gene: NA
abundance: many
v_gene: TRBV19
j_gene: TRBJ1-1

CDR3aa: CSATPREDTGELFF
CDR3nt: TGCAGTGCTACCCCGCGGGAGGACACCGGGGAGCTGTTTTTT
d_gene: TRBD2
abundance: many
v_gene: TRBV20-1
j_gene: TRBJ2-2

CDR3aa: CATRASGSNEQFF
CDR3nt: TGTGCCACCAGGGCTAGCGGGAGCAATGAGCAGTTCTTC
d_gene: TRBD2
abundance: NA
v_gene: TRBV24-1
j_gene: TRBJ2-1

CDR3aa: CASSSRGNIQYF
CDR3nt: TGTGCCAGCAGCAGCAGGGGGAACATTCAGTACTTC
d_gene: TRBD1
abundance: few
v_gene: TRBV11-3
j_gene: TRBJ2-4

CDR3aa: CASSVDGGSLFF
CDR3nt: TGTGCCAGCAGCGTAGATGGCGGGAGTTTGTTCTTC
d_gene: TRBD2
abundance: few
v_gene: TRBV9
j_gene: TRBJ2-1

CDR3aa: CASSLNSAEQYF
CDR3nt: TGTGCCAGCAGCTTGAATAGCGCCGAGCAGTACTTC
d_gene: NA
abundance: many
v_gene: TRBV5-6
j_gene: TRBJ2-7

CDR3aa: CASSLSSETNQPQHF
CDR3nt: TGTGCCAGCAGTTTATCTTCGGAGACAAATCAGCCCCAGCATTTT
d_gene: NA
abundance: NA
v_gene: TRBV27
j_gene: TRBJ1-5

CDR3aa: CASSSGGRQPQHF
CDR3nt: TGTGCCAGCAGTTCAGGGGGCAGGCAGCCCCAGCATTTT
d_gene: TRBD1
abundance: many
v_gene: TRBV12-3/TRBV12-4
j_gene: TRBJ1-5

CDR3aa: CAIQMREGSTDTQYF
CDR3nt: TGTGCCATCCAGATGCGTGAGGGGAGCACAGATACGCAGTATTTT
d_gene: NA
abundance: many
v_gene: TRBV11-1
j_gene: TRBJ2-3

CDR3aa: CASSQVPDTDTQYF
CDR3nt: TGCGCCAGCAGCCAAGTGCCGGACACAGATACGCAGTATTTT
d_gene: NA
abundance: NA
v_gene: TRBV4-1
j_gene: TRBJ2-3

CDR3aa: CASSLQGIPEAFF
CDR3nt: TGTGCCAGCAGCCTTCAGGGGATCCCTGAAGCTTTCTTT
d_gene: NA
abundance: many
v_gene: TRBV3-1
j_gene: TRBJ1-1

CDR3aa: CASGRGQETQYF
CDR3nt: TGCGCCAGCGGCAGGGGTCAAGAGACCCAGTACTTC
d_gene: NA
abundance: many
v_gene: TRBV10-2
j_gene: TRBJ2-5

CDR3aa: CASSLAAGPGSGNTIYF
CDR3nt: TGTGCCAGCAGCTTAGCCGCCGGACCCGGCTCTGGAAACACCATATATTTT
d_gene: NA
abundance: few
v_gene: TRBV7-2
j_gene: TRBJ1-3

CDR3aa: CASSQGSSGDADTQYF
CDR3nt: TGTGCCAGCAGCCAGGGGAGTAGCGGGGACGCAGATACGCAGTATTTT
d_gene: TRBD2
abundance: many
v_gene: TRBV7-8
j_gene: TRBJ2-3

CDR3aa: CASRELSRRTEAFF
CDR3nt: TGTGCCAGCAGAGAGCTATCGCGGCGGACTGAAGCTTTCTTT
d_gene: NA
abundance: many
v_gene: TRBV6-1
j_gene: TRBJ1-1

CDR3aa: CASSLSIGLAGVNEQFF
CDR3nt: TGTGCCAGCAGTTTATCGATTGGCCTAGCGGGAGTCAATGAGCAGTTCTTC
d_gene: TRBD2
abundance: few
v_gene: TRBV27
j_gene: TRBJ2-1

CDR3aa: CASSLVARFSYEQYF
CDR3nt: TGCGCCAGCAGCTTGGTAGCCAGGTTCTCCTACGAGCAGTACTTC
d_gene: NA
abundance: many
v_gene: TRBV5-1
j_gene: TRBJ2-7